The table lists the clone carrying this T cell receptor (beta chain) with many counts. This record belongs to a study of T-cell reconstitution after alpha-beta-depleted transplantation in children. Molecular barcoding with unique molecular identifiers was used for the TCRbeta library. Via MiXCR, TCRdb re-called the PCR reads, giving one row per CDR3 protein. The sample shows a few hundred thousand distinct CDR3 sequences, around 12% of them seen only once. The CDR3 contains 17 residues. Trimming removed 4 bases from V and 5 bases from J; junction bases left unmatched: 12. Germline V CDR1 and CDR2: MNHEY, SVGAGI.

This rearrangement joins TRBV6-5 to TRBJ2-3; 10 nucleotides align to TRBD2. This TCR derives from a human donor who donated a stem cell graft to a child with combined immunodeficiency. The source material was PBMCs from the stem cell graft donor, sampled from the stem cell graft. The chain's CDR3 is CASSSSGRAVYGDTQYF. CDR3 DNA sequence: TGTGCCAGCAGTTCCAGCGGGAGGGCCGTTTATGGAGATACGCAGTATTTT.